What follows is one TCR beta chain and its context. The sample is drawn from a study of blood T cell repertoires in COVID-19. Here immunoSEQ multiplex PCR was the method, and the copy in TCRdb shows in-frame clones only, minus some. The sample holds 250,000 to 300,000 clones, more than 80% seen once. Clinical history as reported by participants underpinned cohort assignment. The germline CDR1 and CDR2 sequences are MNHEY and SMNVEV (reference sequence). After removal of 6 bases from V and 4 bases from J, the junction contained 23 bases not matched to a gene. This CDR3 spans 19 amino acids. This receptor was taken from a woman aged 25 to 39 who had recovered from COVID-19. J is TRBJ2-7 and V is TRBV27; 8 nucleotides match TRBD2. Sequenced sample: PBMCs or T cells enriched from blood (not recorded which). The CDR3 bases are TGTGCCAGCAGCCCCTACCCCCCTGGTCCGGAAGCGGGAGAATACGAGCAGTACTTC. It specifies CASSPYPPGPEAGEYEQYF.